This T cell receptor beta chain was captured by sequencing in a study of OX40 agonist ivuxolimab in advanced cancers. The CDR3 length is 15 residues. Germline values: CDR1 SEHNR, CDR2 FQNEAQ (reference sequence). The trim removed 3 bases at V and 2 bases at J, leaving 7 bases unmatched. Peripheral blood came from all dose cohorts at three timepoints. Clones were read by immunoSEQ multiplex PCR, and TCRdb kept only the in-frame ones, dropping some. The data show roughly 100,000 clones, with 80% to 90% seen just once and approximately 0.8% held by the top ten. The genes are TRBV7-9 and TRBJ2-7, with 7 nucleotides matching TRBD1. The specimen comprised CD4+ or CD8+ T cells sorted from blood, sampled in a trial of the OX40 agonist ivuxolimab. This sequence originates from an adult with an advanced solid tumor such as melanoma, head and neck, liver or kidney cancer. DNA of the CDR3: TGTGCCAGCAGCTTTTTCGCAGGGGGTGCCTACGAGCAGTACTTC. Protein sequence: CASSFFAGGAYEQYF.